Listed below are T cell receptor beta chains from one sample, sequenced in a study of T-cell memory formation after mild COVID-19. TCRdb passed the 5' RACE reads through MiXCR, listing each CDR3 protein once. The data contain some 180,000 distinct CDR3 sequences, 10% to 15% of them singletons. Source material: PBMCs or a T cell subset sorted from them (not recorded which). All receptors derive from a man between 18 and 29 years old who had mild COVID-19 (a few samples of this study predate the infection). Cell type and time point are not known. The conserved cysteine and the conserved F or W are not part of the CDR3 here. The D gene is left open where the match is weak.

CDR3,V,J,D
ASSSGGWRTTEAF,TRBV5-1,TRBJ1-1,NA
ASSLSATGGRYVEAF,TRBV28,TRBJ1-1,TRBD1
ASSLEGQAYEQY,TRBV5-5,TRBJ2-7,TRBD1
ASSVRGTSEAF,TRBV6-1,TRBJ1-1,NA
SASTRDYGYT,TRBV20-1,TRBJ1-2,NA
SARRAGARDTQY,TRBV20-1,TRBJ2-3,TRBD2
ASSLRPGGETQY,TRBV11-2,TRBJ2-5,TRBD1
ASAIEGAQY,TRBV6-2/TRBV6-3,TRBJ2-5,NA
ASKEGTEAF,TRBV2,TRBJ1-1,NA
ASSLTSWVNTEAF,TRBV5-1,TRBJ1-1,NA
ASRQGGNQPQH,TRBV2,TRBJ1-5,TRBD1
ASSYRPGSDTQY,TRBV6-2/TRBV6-3,TRBJ2-3,NA
ASSWGLAGGRGEQF,TRBV12-3/TRBV12-4,TRBJ2-1,TRBD2
AWSARGEQY,TRBV30,TRBJ2-7,TRBD1
ASSQFAGHGINEQF,TRBV3-1,TRBJ2-1,NA
ASSSTGAGANVLT,TRBV6-5,TRBJ2-6,TRBD1
ASSSRPDTQY,TRBV6-5,TRBJ2-3,NA
ASSPGGEGGEQF,TRBV6-1,TRBJ2-1,TRBD2
ASSMDRVGDTQY,TRBV7-2,TRBJ2-3,TRBD1
SAPDTGKAKNIQY,TRBV20-1,TRBJ2-4,NA
AINGGATEAF,TRBV10-3,TRBJ1-1,NA
ASSPPGQGSAEQY,TRBV6-5,TRBJ2-7,TRBD1
AIGTGAGRDTQY,TRBV6-2/TRBV6-3,TRBJ2-3,TRBD1
ASSYSMASGGAPETQY,TRBV6-5,TRBJ2-5,TRBD2
ASSLEARGATDTQY,TRBV5-1,TRBJ2-3,TRBD2
ASKSGTGYDQPQH,TRBV5-1,TRBJ1-5,TRBD1
ASSVEARYTGELF,TRBV9,TRBJ2-2,NA
ASGANTDTQY,TRBV7-2,TRBJ2-3,NA
ASSQEVGQNNQPQH,TRBV4-3,TRBJ1-5,NA
SAVDSPTGELF,TRBV20-1,TRBJ2-2,NA
SPRRGVGGANEQF,TRBV20-1,TRBJ2-1,TRBD2
ASRGHLEAF,TRBV7-9,TRBJ1-1,NA
ASSQDPRTSGGATDTQY,TRBV4-3,TRBJ2-3,TRBD2
ASSVGTGTGWGETQY,TRBV9,TRBJ2-5,TRBD1
ASSPGGTGSLFGYT,TRBV11-2,TRBJ1-2,TRBD1